The 15 T cell receptor beta chains below were found in one sample sequenced in a study of blood T cell repertoires in COVID-19. Sequencing was performed with immunoSEQ multiplex PCR; in TCRdb, only in-frame clones are kept and a portion is missing. Altogether about 140,000 clones are present, 70% to 80% being singletons, with the ten largest covering more than 3.5%. The sample taken for sequencing was peripheral blood. All receptors come from a woman older than 75 with active or convalescent COVID-19.

The J gene is TRBJ1-1, the V gene TRBV6-2 or TRBV6-3, with D uncertain. The CDR3 extends over 12 amino acids. Trimming removed 2 bases from V and 5 bases from J, with 6 bases in between. From germline, CDR1 is MNHEY and CDR2 SVGEGT. The CDR3 region is CASSYPQTEAFF. CDR3 coding DNA: TGTGCCAGCAGTTACCCACAGACTGAAGCTTTCTTT.

This clone showed up just once. V usage is TRBV9 and J usage is TRBJ1-1, with D possibly matching TRBD1 (5 bases). This CDR3 has 14 residues. V was trimmed by 4 bases and J by 0 bases, leaving 10 bases between them. Per germline, CDR1 SGDLS and CDR2 YYNGEE. The CDR3 DNA reads TGTGCCAGCAGCATGACAGTTATGAACACTGAAGCTTTCTTT. This translates into CASSMTVMNTEAFF. The variable domain in full, with the rest retrieved from reference TRBV9 and TRBJ1-1, is DSGVTQTPKHLITATGQRVTLRCSPRSGDLSVYWYQQSLDQGLQFLIQYYNGEERAKGNILERFSAQQFPDLHSELNLSSLELGDSALYFCASSMTVMNTEAFFGQGTRLTVV.

This clone has at least ten counts. This sequence joins TRBV4-1 and TRBJ2-7, with a possible D match to TRBD2 (5 bases). Trimming took off 2 bases at V and 2 bases at J, with 10 bases between the two ends. The CDR3 consists of 14 residues. Looked up from germline, CDR1 is MGHRA and CDR2 is YSYEKL. This chain's CDR3 is CASSQIRGTYEQYF. CDR3 sequence (DNA): TGCGCCAGCAGCCAAATTCGGGGTACCTACGAGCAGTACTTC.

The CDR3 loop is CASSLGVTGNQPQHF. CDR3 sequence (DNA): TGTGCCAGCAGCTTAGGGGTGACGGGGAATCAGCCCCAGCATTTT. The chain uses TRBV7-2 and TRBJ1-5; D remains ambiguous. Trimming stripped 1 base from V and 4 bases from J, with 11 bases between. This CDR3 comprises 15 residues. Germline-derived CDR1 and CDR2 are SGHTA and FQGNSA.

CDR3 coding DNA: TGTGCCAGCATCCGTCGCGAGGGAGGAAATGAAAAACTGTTTTTT. It codes for CASIRREGGNEKLFF. This sequence joins TRBV6-5 and TRBJ1-4; no reliable D call. This CDR3 has 15 residues. V was pared by 7 bases and J by 5 bases, with 17 bases between. Germline V gene data show CDR1 as MNHEY and CDR2 as SVGAGI.

V is TRBV4-3 and J is TRBJ1-1; no reliable D call. The germline V and J ends were trimmed by 4 bases and 4 bases, with 19 bases remaining between them. This CDR3 has 16 amino acids. Per germline, CDR1 LGHNA and CDR2 YSLEER. Here the CDR3 reads CASSPNPFYGGTEAFF. In DNA form, the CDR3 reads TGCGCCAGCAGCCCAAATCCTTTCTACGGCGGCACTGAAGCTTTCTTT.

The gene calls are TRBV5-1 and TRBJ2-1; 12 bases are shared with TRBD2. J was trimmed by 3 bases and V by 2 bases; bases with no gene match: 3. The CDR3 has 16 amino acids. The germline V gene encodes CDR1 SGHRS and CDR2 YFSETQ. CDR3 protein: CASSFLAGGNYNEQFF. The CDR3 nucleotides read TGCGCCAGCAGCTTCCTAGCGGGGGGGAACTACAATGAGCAGTTCTTC.

The V call is TRBV11-2, the J call TRBJ2-3; 8 nucleotides agree with TRBD1. With 0 bases clipped from V and 6 bases from J, the junction kept 8 bases outside the gene matches. The CDR3 totals 16 residues. Germline V gene sequence: CDR1 SGHAT, CDR2 FQNNGV. CDR3 residues: CASSLDGRGQWDTQYF. For the CDR3, the DNA is TGTGCCAGCAGCTTAGATGGCAGGGGGCAATGGGATACGCAGTATTTT.

The J gene is TRBJ2-5, the V gene TRBV5-5, with 9 bases lining up with TRBD2. J was trimmed by 1 base and V by 0 bases; bases with no gene match: 7. The CDR3 is 17 residues long. Germline CDR1 reads SGHKS; CDR2 reads YYEKEE (reference sequence). In nucleotides, the CDR3 is TGTGCCAGCAGCTTGGCGGCTAGCGGGGACAGCCAAGAGACCCAGTACTTC. Its translation is CASSLAASGDSQETQYF.

This chain uses TRBV20-1 with TRBJ1-1; weak D call: TRBD1 (5 bases). The CDR3 spans 11 residues. Deletions cut 7 bases from V and 5 bases from J, with 11 bases between. Germline V gene lookup returns CDR1 DFQATT and CDR2 SNEGSKA (reference sequence). The CDR3 loop reads CSEPGNTEAFF. In DNA form, the CDR3 reads TGCAGTGAGCCAGGGAATACTGAAGCTTTCTTT.

This clone showed up just once. The CDR3 DNA follows: TGTGCCAGCCTGGACAGGTTCGGGGAGACCCAGTACTTC. It translates to CASLDRFGETQYF. This rearrangement joins TRBV5-5 to TRBJ2-5, with TRBD1 identical over 7 bases. CDR3 length: 13 amino acids. After removal of 7 bases from V and 5 bases from J, the junction contained 8 bases not matched to a gene. Per germline, CDR1 SGHKS and CDR2 YYEKEE (reference sequence).

This clone was seen a handful of times. V usage is TRBV4-3 and J usage is TRBJ2-1, with D hard to call. Germline lookup yields CDR1 LGHNA and CDR2 YSLEER. The CDR3 has 13 residues. Trimming cost V 5 bases and J 9 bases, with 14 bases left between them. The CDR3 DNA reads as TGCGCCAGCAGCTTGGGTGGAGCTGGTGAGCAGTTCTTC. Encoded protein: CASSLGGAGEQFF.

This chain joins TRBV25-1 and TRBJ1-6; 12 bases line up with TRBD1. The CDR3 contains 16 residues. In germline, CDR1 is MGHDK, CDR2 SYGVNS. V gave up 4 bases and J gave up 5 bases; unmatched junction bases: 3. CDR3 residues: CASSGGQGADNSPLHF. The DNA of the CDR3 is TGTGCCAGCAGTGGGGGACAGGGGGCAGATAATTCACCCCTCCACTTT.

This clone was counted only a few times. This chain uses TRBV6-5 with TRBJ1-1, with TRBD1 as a possible D gene (6 bases). Trimming removed 6 bases at V and 6 bases at J, with 11 bases between. The CDR3 is 12 residues long. The germline gives CDR1 MNHEY, CDR2 SVGAGI. The DNA of the CDR3 is TGTGCCAGCAGAACAGGGATGCCTGAAGCTTTCTTT. It specifies CASRTGMPEAFF.

The chain couples TRBV7-2 to TRBJ2-1, with 10 positions matching TRBD2. The germline CDR1 and CDR2 sequences are SGHTA and FQGNSA. With 4 bases clipped from V and 0 bases from J, the junction kept 9 bases outside the gene matches. The CDR3 length is 18 residues. The CDR3 sequence is CASSSPGLAMSSYNEQFF. The CDR3 bases are TGTGCCAGCAGCTCCCCGGGACTAGCGATGAGCTCCTACAATGAGCAGTTCTTC. Filled out from reference TRBV7-2 and TRBJ2-1, the complete variable domain reads GAGVSQSPSNKVTEKGKDVELRCDPISGHTALYWYRQSLGQGLEFLIYFQGNSAPDKSGLPSDRFSAERTGGSVSTLTIQRTQQEDSAVYLCASSSPGLAMSSYNEQFFGPGTRLTVL.